Shown below are 22 T cell receptor beta chains from a single sample sequenced in a study of regulatory T cells in long-lasting Graves disease (dated by TCRdb to the early 2020s). This specimen's time point label, per the study, means: newly diagnosed GD, antithyroid drugs for less than 3 months. For both TCR sequencing and RNA sequencing, RNA was extracted from PBMCs using TRIzol. Libraries were constructed by multiplex PCR. The data were produced on an Illumina HiSeq 4000. iRepertoire HTBI primers and Arm-PCR amplification of CDR3 regions were used to construct TCR beta libraries. The public sequencing data were trimmed at Q25 with fastp and processed into clonotypes with MiXCR by TCRdb, which kept only in-frame beta chains. Here each entry gathers all rows of one CDR3 protein and keeps the most common genes and DNA. The sample records hundreds of thousands of distinct CDR3 sequences, 16% of which are singletons. The ten most abundant clones make up approximately 18% of the sample.

The same sample was also studied in work on T cells in Graves' hyperthyroidism and ophthalmopathy.

The sample here was peripheral blood mononuclear cells (PBMCs), taken at new diagnosis, from a patient treated with antithyroid drugs. The receptors here all came from a woman aged 25 to 39 with Graves disease. Donor details come from another sample of the same person, matched by shared clones.

There are many counts of this clonotype. The chain recombines TRBV3-1 with TRBJ1-4, with D hard to call. This CDR3 region has 14 residues. The V end was cut by 2 bases, the J end by 8 bases, with 12 bases between. CDR1 and CDR2 (germline): LGHDT, YNNKEL (reference sequence). The CDR3 DNA follows: TGTGCCAGCAGCCAAAGGTGGACGGGGGAAAAACTGTTTTTT. Protein sequence: CASSQRWTGEKLFF.

This clonotype was counted many times. This rearrangement joins TRBV2 to TRBJ1-4; D not certain. V lost 6 bases and J 4 bases, leaving 9 bases between the germline ends. The germline gives CDR1 SNHLY, CDR2 FYNNEI. The CDR3 extends over 13 amino acids. CDR3 protein: CASRAFVNEKLFF. In DNA, the CDR3 is TGTGCCAGCAGGGCTTTCGTTAATGAAAAACTGTTTTTT.

V is TRBV5-1 and J is TRBJ2-5, with 15 bases matching TRBD2. The germline V gene has CDR1 SGHRS and CDR2 YFSETQ. This CDR3 is 16 amino acids long. Unmatched junction bases numbered 4, after V lost 3 bases and J lost 4 bases. CDR3: CASSSGLAGGLETQYF. CDR3 nucleotides: TGCGCCAGCAGCTCGGGACTAGCGGGGGGACTAGAGACCCAGTACTTC.

The gene calls are TRBV19 and TRBJ1-6, with 7 bases that match TRBD1. V dropped 6 bases and J dropped 7; count of bases not matched to a gene: 15. The CDR3 length is 17 residues. The V gene's germline CDR1 is LNHDA and CDR2 SQIVND (reference sequence). CDR3 sequence: CASRTGTDKQGNSPLHF. In DNA, the CDR3 is TGTGCCAGTAGGACCGGGACAGATAAACAAGGGAATTCACCCCTCCACTTT.

This clonotype has at least ten counts. V usage is TRBV5-1 and J usage is TRBJ2-7; 14 positions agree with TRBD2. J lost 5 bases, V lost 6 bases, and 10 bases had no gene match. The CDR3 consists of 16 residues. The germline gives CDR1 SGHRS, CDR2 YFSETQ. CDR3 sequence reads: CASNAGLAGVSDEQYF. The CDR3 DNA follows: TGCGCCAGCAACGCGGGACTAGCGGGAGTAAGCGACGAGCAGTACTTC.

V and J are TRBV15 and TRBJ2-5, with 9 positions matching TRBD2. V was clipped by 7 bases and J by 2 bases; unmatched bases: 8. Germline lookup yields CDR1 LNHNV and CDR2 YYDKDF (reference sequence). This CDR3 is 15 amino acids long. This chain's CDR3 is CATTKLAGSQETQYF. CDR3 nucleotides: TGTGCCACCACCAAACTAGCGGGCTCTCAAGAGACCCAGTACTTC.

This clonotype was seen ten or more times. The gene calls are TRBV28 and TRBJ2-3, with 8 bases matching TRBD2. Trimming at V came to 10 bases and at J to 3 bases, leaving 9 bases not matched to a gene. This CDR3 contains 14 residues. Germline loops: CDR1 MDHEN, CDR2 SYDVKM. CDR3 sequence (DNA): TGTGCCACCCGGGGGGGGGGATGGACAGATACGCAGTATTTT. This translates into CATRGGGWTDTQYF. The complete variable domain, with remaining parts taken from reference TRBV28 and TRBJ2-3, reads DVKVTQSSRYLVKRTGEKVFLECVQDMDHENMFWYRQDPGLGLRLIYFSYDVKMKEKGDIPEGYSVSREKKERFSLILESASTNQTSMYLCATRGGGWTDTQYFGPGTRLTVL.

This clonotype was picked up many times. The V call is TRBV29-1, the J call TRBJ2-1; D possibly matches TRBD1 or TRBD2 (5 bases each). This CDR3 contains 13 residues. V was cut by 3 bases and J by 7 bases, with 13 bases left in between. Germline V CDR1 and CDR2: SQVTM, ANQGSEA. CDR3 bases: TGCAGCGTTGAGTTCGGGGCGGGTAATGAGCAGTTCTTC. It codes for CSVEFGAGNEQFF.

The gene calls are TRBV4-1 and TRBJ1-3, with D maybe TRBD1 (6 bases). The V and J ends lost 0 bases and 1 base respectively, with 10 bases between them. This CDR3 has 16 residues. The germline CDR1 and CDR2 sequences are MGHRA and YSYEKL. CDR3 sequence: CASSQDQGMSGNTIYF. In DNA form, the CDR3 reads TGCGCCAGCAGCCAAGATCAGGGGATGTCTGGAAACACCATATATTTT.

This clonotype has just a few counts. The rearrangement joins TRBV2 to TRBJ2-5; 7 bases map to TRBD1. Germline CDR1 and CDR2: SNHLY and FYNNEI. Germline trimming cut 4 bases from V and 5 bases from J; bases unmatched to any gene: 7. The CDR3 has 14 amino acids. CDR3 region: CASSGNRGEETQYF. The CDR3 DNA sequence: TGTGCCAGCAGTGGAAACAGGGGAGAGGAGACCCAGTACTTC.

This clonotype was found many times. This chain links TRBV20-1 with TRBJ2-1; 8 bases match TRBD2. This CDR3 is built from 14 residues. With 3 bases clipped from V and 3 bases from J, the junction kept 4 bases outside the gene matches. Germline values: CDR1 DFQATT, CDR2 SNEGSKA (reference sequence). This CDR3 is CSASAGGIYNEQFF. The CDR3 DNA reads TGCAGTGCTAGTGCGGGAGGAATCTACAATGAGCAGTTCTTC.

This clonotype was observed a few times. The chain joins TRBV3-1 to TRBJ2-1, with 13 bases fitting TRBD2. V was clipped by 4 bases and J by 6 bases; unmatched bases: 6. The CDR3 has 16 amino acids. The V gene's germline CDR1 is LGHDT and CDR2 YNNKEL (reference sequence). The CDR3 protein is CASSLRTSGRSNEQFF. Written as DNA, the CDR3 is TGTGCCAGCAGCCTCCGGACTAGCGGGAGAAGCAATGAGCAGTTCTTC.

This clonotype has only a few counts. The rearrangement uses TRBV10-3 and TRBJ1-4, with D uncertain. Germline V gene sequence: CDR1 ENHRY, CDR2 SYGVKD. V lost 6 bases to trimming and J lost 7 bases, with 12 bases between them. This CDR3 region has 13 residues. The CDR3 loop is CAIRGDESEKLFF. Here the CDR3 DNA reads TGTGCCATCAGGGGAGATGAGAGTGAAAAACTGTTTTTT.

This clonotype was recorded a few times. Possible read error: a much larger clone is one base away. V gene TRBV28 combines with J gene TRBJ1-1; D unclear. Between the trimmed V and J ends, which lost 8 bases and 1 base, there was a span of 14 bases. Germline V gives CDR1 MDHEN, CDR2 SYDVKM. The CDR3 has 14 residues. DNA for the CDR3: TGTGCCAGCGAAAAGGGAGGGCCGAACACTGAAGCTTTCTTT. It is translated as CASEKGGPNTEAFF.

The rearrangement joins TRBV3-1 to TRBJ2-1; D gene ambiguous. Per germline, CDR1 LGHDT and CDR2 YNNKEL (reference sequence). V shed 0 bases and J shed 2 bases, with 11 bases lying between them. This CDR3 has 16 amino acids. CDR3 DNA: TGTGCCAGCAGCCAAGAGTCACGCATACCCTACAATGAGCAGTTCTTC. As protein: CASSQESRIPYNEQFF.

This clonotype was counted ten times or more. CDR3 bases: TGTGCCAGCATCGGGGGGAACTATGGCTACACCTTC. Residues: CASIGGNYGYTF. This chain links TRBV2 with TRBJ1-2, with D possibly TRBD1 on 5 matching bases. The germline CDR1 and CDR2 sequences are SNHLY and FYNNEI. Trimming cost V 7 bases and J 2 bases, with 8 bases left between them. CDR3 length: 12 residues.

This clonotype showed up many times. CDR3 region: CASSSGLDTGELFF. The DNA for the CDR3 is TGTGCCAGCAGTAGCGGATTGGACACCGGGGAGCTGTTTTTT. This chain links TRBV12-3 or TRBV12-4 with TRBJ2-2, with D possibly TRBD2 on 5 matching bases. Trimming removed 5 bases at V and 3 bases at J, with 10 bases between. The CDR3 loop spans 14 amino acids.

The CDR3: CASSPTVSGGYGYTF. CDR3 nucleotides: TGTGCCAGCAGCCCCACCGTATCAGGAGGCTATGGCTACACCTTC. J is TRBJ1-2 and V is TRBV7-9, with D unclear. Trimming shortened V by 5 bases and J by 4 bases, and 17 bases separated the two germline ends. The CDR3 has 15 amino acids. Germline V gene data show CDR1 as SEHNR and CDR2 as FQNEAQ (reference sequence).

This clonotype was observed a few times. This chain uses TRBV19 with TRBJ2-5; possibly TRBD2 for D (5 bases). Trimming took off 4 bases at V and 5 bases at J, with 14 bases between the two ends. There are 14 residues in the CDR3. The germline CDR1 and CDR2 sequences are LNHDA and SQIVND (reference sequence). CDR3 DNA sequence: TGTGCCAGTAGTACCGGGGATACCTGGGAGACCCAGTACTTC. Its translation is CASSTGDTWETQYF. The complete variable domain, with remaining parts taken from reference TRBV19 and TRBJ2-5, reads DGGITQSPKYLFRKEGQNVTLSCEQNLNHDAMYWYRQDPGQGLRLIYYSQIVNDFQKGDIAEGYSVSREKKESFPLTVTSAQKNPTAFYLCASSTGDTWETQYFGPGTRLLVL.

In this sample, this clonotype turned up a few times. The J gene is TRBJ2-5, the V gene TRBV5-1, with no clear D. The V gene lost 1 base and the J gene lost 2 bases, with 15 bases spanning the gap. The CDR3 is made up of 16 amino acids. Germline CDR1 and CDR2: SGHRS and YFSETQ. CDR3 residues: CASSLLWSGLQETQYF. For the CDR3, the DNA is TGCGCCAGCAGCTTGTTATGGAGTGGTTTACAAGAGACCCAGTACTTC. Filled out from reference TRBV5-1 and TRBJ2-5, the complete variable domain reads KAGVTQTPRYLIKTRGQQVTLSCSPISGHRSVSWYQQTPGQGLQFLFEYFSETQRNKGNFPGRFSGRQFSNSRSEMNVSTLELGDSALYLCASSLLWSGLQETQYFGPGTRLLVL.

Remarks on this clonotype: A read error is the likely source, as a far larger clone sits one nucleotide away. The chain couples TRBV12-3 or TRBV12-4 to TRBJ2-7; the match to TRBD1 covers 7 bases. The CDR3 loop spans 14 amino acids. Trimming took 6 bases from V and 2 from J; bases not matched to a gene: 7. CDR3 residues: CASSLFTGAYEQYF. Here the CDR3 DNA reads TGTGCCAGCAGCTTATTCACAGGGGCCTACGAGCAGTACTTC.

As to this clonotype: It may be a read error: a sequence one base away is much more abundant. The V gene is TRBV3-1, the J gene TRBJ1-5; D gene uncertain. Germline V gene lookup returns CDR1 LGHDT and CDR2 YNNKEL (reference sequence). The CDR3 has 14 amino acids. CDR3 in amino acids: CVSSQQYSNQPQHF. As DNA, the CDR3 is TGTGTCAGCAGCCAACAGTATAGCAATCAGCCCCAGCATTTT.